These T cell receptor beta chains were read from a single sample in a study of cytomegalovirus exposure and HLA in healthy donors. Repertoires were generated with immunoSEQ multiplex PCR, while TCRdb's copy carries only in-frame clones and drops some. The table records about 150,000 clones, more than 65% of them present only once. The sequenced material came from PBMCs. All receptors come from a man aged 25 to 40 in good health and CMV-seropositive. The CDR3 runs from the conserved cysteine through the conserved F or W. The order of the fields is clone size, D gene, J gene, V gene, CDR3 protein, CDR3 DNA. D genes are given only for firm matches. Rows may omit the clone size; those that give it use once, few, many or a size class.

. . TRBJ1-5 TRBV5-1 CASSLGGGNQPQHF TGCGCCAGCAGCTTGGGCGGAGGAAATCAGCCCCAGCATTTT
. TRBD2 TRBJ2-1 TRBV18 CASSPPVGGGVNEQFF TGTGCCAGCTCACCACCGGTCGGCGGGGGGGTTAATGAGCAGTTCTTC
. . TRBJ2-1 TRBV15 CATSRVREQFF TGTGCCACCAGCAGAGTTAGAGAGCAGTTCTTC
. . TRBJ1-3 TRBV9 CASSDRGGTIYF TGTGCCAGCAGCGACCGAGGGGGCACCATATATTTT
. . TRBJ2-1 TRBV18 CASSLLGGSSYNEQFF TGTGCCAGCTCCCTCCTAGGAGGGAGCTCCTACAATGAGCAGTTCTTC
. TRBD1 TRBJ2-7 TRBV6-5 CASSRTGGIDEQYF TGTGCCAGCAGTCGGACAGGGGGAATCGACGAGCAGTACTTC
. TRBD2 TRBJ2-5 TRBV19 CASSKGTSGSTQYF TGTGCCAGTAGTAAGGGGACTAGCGGCTCGACCCAGTACTTC
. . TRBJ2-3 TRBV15 CATSTGLADTQYF TGTGCCACCAGTACAGGGTTAGCAGATACGCAGTATTTT
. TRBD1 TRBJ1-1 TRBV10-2 CASSEGRGSTEAFF TGCGCCAGCAGTGAGGGCAGGGGGTCCACTGAAGCTTTCTTT
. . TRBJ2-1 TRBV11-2 CASSLGGIGSLNEQFF TGTGCCAGCAGCTTAGGCGGGATAGGGTCTTTGAATGAGCAGTTCTTC
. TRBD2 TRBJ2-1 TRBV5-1 CASSRGTSGNEQFF TGCGCCAGCAGTAGGGGGACTAGCGGCAATGAGCAGTTCTTC
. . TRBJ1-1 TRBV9 CASSAGVQNTEAFF TGTGCCAGCAGCGCGGGGGTGCAGAACACTGAAGCTTTCTTT
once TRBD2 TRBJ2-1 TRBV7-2 CASSLPGLAGGRGQFF TGTGCCAGCAGCTTACCGGGACTAGCGGGAGGAAGGGGGCAGTTCTTC
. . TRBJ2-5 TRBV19 CASSQGGGWETQYF TGTGCCAGTAGTCAAGGGGGGGGCTGGGAGACCCAGTACTTC
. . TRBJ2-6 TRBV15 CATSNYGSGANVLTF TGTGCCACCAGCAACTACGGGTCCGGGGCCAACGTCCTGACTTTC
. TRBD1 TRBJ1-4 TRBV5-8 CASSFRDRFSTNEKLFF TGTGCCAGCAGCTTCCGGGACAGGTTTTCAACTAATGAAAAACTGTTTTTT
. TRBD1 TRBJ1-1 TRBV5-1 CASSLPGTRPGTGEAFF TGCGCCAGCAGCTTGCCCGGAACGCGACCCGGGACAGGGGAAGCTTTCTTT
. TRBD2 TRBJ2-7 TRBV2 CASSVGAGVRYEQYF TGTGCCAGCAGTGTCGGAGCGGGGGTGCGGTACGAGCAGTACTTC
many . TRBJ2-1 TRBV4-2 CASSQDGTGEAYNEQFF TGTGCCAGCAGCCAAGATGGGACGGGAGAAGCCTACAATGAGCAGTTCTTC
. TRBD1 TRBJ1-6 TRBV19 CASSMDRFENSPLHF TGTGCCAGTAGTATGGACAGGTTTGAAAATTCACCCCTCCACTTT
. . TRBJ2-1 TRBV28 CASSLDRRGGEQFF TGTGCCAGCAGTTTGGACAGAAGGGGAGGGGAGCAGTTCTTC
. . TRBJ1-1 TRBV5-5 CASSFGFTEAFF TGTGCCAGCAGCTTCGGGTTTACTGAAGCTTTCTTT
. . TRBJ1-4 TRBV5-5 CASSLGPGEKLFF TGTGCCAGCAGCTTGGGGCCGGGGGAAAAACTGTTTTTT
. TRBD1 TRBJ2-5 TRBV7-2 CASSLGQGRGQETQYF TGTGCCAGCAGCTTGGGACAGGGGAGGGGACAAGAGACCCAGTACTTC
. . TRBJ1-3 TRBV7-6 CASSARDSGNTIYF TGTGCCAGCAGCGCCAGGGACTCTGGAAACACCATATATTTT
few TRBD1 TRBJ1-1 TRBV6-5 CASSYTGTVQAPAFF TGTGCCAGCAGTTACACCGGGACAGTCCAGGCCCCGGCTTTCTTT
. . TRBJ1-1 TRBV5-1 CASRDAGNTEAFF TGCGCCAGCAGAGACGCGGGGAACACTGAAGCTTTCTTT
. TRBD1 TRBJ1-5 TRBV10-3 CAISAGQGLNQPQHF TGTGCCATCAGTGCAGGACAGGGACTAAATCAGCCCCAGCATTTT